This TCR beta chain emerged from a study of T cells in Graves' hyperthyroidism and ophthalmopathy. Overall study context: Any treatment followed the collection of peripheral blood at initial diagnosis.

Overall study findings and caveats: Model predictions of ophthalmopathy came a median approximately 6 months before onset. Expanded thyroid clonotypes (above 0.001) were mostly also found in blood.

CDR3 length: 12 amino acids. The germline V gene encodes CDR1 WNHNN and CDR2 SYGVQD (reference sequence). V lost 6 bases and J 3 bases, leaving 7 bases between the germline ends. Amplification of TCR beta CDR3 regions used RNA as the template. TCR CDR3 underwent first-round RT-PCR with the HTBI primer set. TCRdb re-called the multiplex PCR reads through MiXCR, storing one row per CDR3 protein. The table shows a few hundred thousand distinct CDR3 sequences, with approximately 16% occurring only once. This clonotype was seen a handful of times. What it recognizes is unknown. The source is a man aged 40-49 years with Graves' hyperthyroidism. What was sequenced was blood. The chain recombines TRBV10-1 with TRBJ2-3; D is ambiguous. The CDR3 region is CASSLQTDTQYF. The CDR3 DNA reads TGCGCCAGCAGCCTACAGACAGATACGCAGTATTTT.